These 30 T cell receptor beta chains were sequenced from one sample in a study of T cells of healthy individuals. TCRdb fed the 5' RACE reads into MiXCR, producing one record per CDR3 protein. The sample yields about 41,000 distinct CDR3 sequences, roughly 4.3% seen once. These receptors came from a human donor in good health.

This clonotype was recorded at least ten times. The gene calls are TRBV11-2 and TRBJ2-5, with D possibly TRBD1 on 5 matching bases. Germline CDR1 SGHAT, CDR2 FQNNGV. The CDR3 loop spans 13 amino acids. Trimming cost V 2 bases and J 4 bases, with 8 bases left between them. This chain's CDR3 is CASSLRGIETQYF. CDR3 DNA sequence: TGTGCCAGCAGCTTAAGGGGAATAGAGACCCAGTACTTC.

This clonotype has a handful of counts. CDR3 bases: TGCGCCAGCAGCCTGTCGGGCATGCAGGACGAGCAGTACTTC. Translated: CASSLSGMQDEQYF. The chain links TRBV5-1 to TRBJ2-7; D gene unclear. Trimming removed 4 bases from V and 5 bases from J, with 16 bases in between. Per germline, CDR1 SGHRS and CDR2 YFSETQ. The CDR3 covers 14 residues.

The chain links TRBV3-1 to TRBJ1-4; D gene unclear. This CDR3 is built from 15 residues. Trimming shortened V by 4 bases and J by 2 bases, and 11 bases separated the two germline ends. Germline CDR1 LGHDT, CDR2 YNNKEL (reference sequence). The DNA of the CDR3 is TGTGCCAGCAGCCCAACAATCGGGACTAATGAAAAACTGTTTTTT. It is translated as CASSPTIGTNEKLFF.

This rearrangement joins TRBV20-1 to TRBJ2-3, with 9 bases that match TRBD1. CDR3 length: 14 residues. Looked up from germline, CDR1 is DFQATT and CDR2 is SNEGSKA (reference sequence). V dropped 3 bases and J dropped 5; count of bases not matched to a gene: 6. The CDR3 sequence: CSASNRGQLDTQYF. The CDR3 DNA sequence: TGCAGTGCTAGTAACAGGGGGCAATTAGATACGCAGTATTTT.

The CDR3 nucleotides read TGTGCCAGCAGTTTGGGGGCTAGCGGGAGGGGGTACAATGAGCAGTTCTTC. Amino acid sequence: CASSLGASGRGYNEQFF. V is TRBV12-3 or TRBV12-4 and J is TRBJ2-1, with 12 positions matching TRBD2. With 3 bases clipped from V and 4 bases from J, the junction kept 7 bases outside the gene matches. CDR3 size: 17 residues.

This clonotype has more than one count but fewer than ten. The CDR3 nucleotides are TGTGCCAGCAGCCCCGGGACTAGGATCCCCGGGGAGCTGTTTTTT. It yields the protein CASSPGTRIPGELFF. The gene calls are TRBV11-2 and TRBJ2-2; 8 bases fit TRBD2. V shed 5 bases and J 6 bases; nucleotides not matched to a gene: 8. The CDR3 runs 15 residues. Germline V gives CDR1 SGHAT, CDR2 FQNNGV.

This clonotype was counted at least ten times. V usage is TRBV6-5 and J usage is TRBJ2-7, with D tentatively TRBD1 or TRBD2 (5 bases each). CDR3 length equals 15 residues. CDR1 is MNHEY and CDR2 is SVGAGI in the germline V gene. V dropped 2 bases and J dropped 6 bases, with 17 bases sitting between them. CDR3: CASSYTPGTGREQYF. The CDR3 nucleotides read TGTGCCAGCAGTTACACCCCGGGGACGGGCCGCGAGCAGTACTTC.

As for this clonotype: A much larger clone lies a single base off, so this may be a read error. This sequence joins TRBV30 and TRBJ2-1; 8 bases are a match to TRBD1. This CDR3 spans 15 amino acids. CDR1 and CDR2 from the germline V gene are GTSNPN and SVGIG (reference sequence). CDR3 coding DNA: TGTGCCTGGGGTGTAAGAACAGGGGGGTACAATGAGCAGTTCTTC. Protein: CAWGVRTGGYNEQFF. The full variable domain, its missing parts supplied by reference TRBV30 and TRBJ2-1, is SQTIHQWPATLVQPVGSPLSLECTVEGTSNPNLYWYRQAAGRGLQLLFYSVGIGQISSEVPQNLSASRPQDRQFILSSKKLLLSDSGFYLCAWGVRTGGYNEQFFGPGTRLTVL.

This clonotype occurred many times. The chain couples TRBV7-2 to TRBJ2-6; D possibly corresponds to TRBD2 (6 bases). This CDR3 is built from 16 residues. Germline V CDR1 and CDR2: SGHTA, FQGNSA. V lost 2 bases and J 5 bases, leaving 13 bases between the germline ends. This CDR3 is CASSLSGVYWANVLTF. In DNA form, the CDR3 reads TGTGCCAGCAGCTTATCGGGGGTGTACTGGGCCAACGTCCTGACTTTC.

The chain carries TRBV27 and TRBJ2-1; D is perhaps TRBD1 (7 bases). The CDR3 is made up of 15 amino acids. Germline CDR1 MNHEY, CDR2 SMNVEV (reference sequence). Between the trimmed V and J ends, which lost 6 bases and 7 bases, there was a span of 19 bases. CDR3 DNA sequence: TGTGCCAGCAGCCCGCTTGACAGGGCGGGGAATGAGCAGTTCTTC. It codes for CASSPLDRAGNEQFF.

The gene calls are TRBV29-1 and TRBJ1-2, with a weak D call TRBD1 (6 bases). V was shortened by 7 bases and J by 5 bases, with 26 bases between the two germline ends. Germline CDR1 SQVTM, CDR2 ANQGSEA. The CDR3 contains 16 residues. In DNA, the CDR3 is TGCAGCGCCGAGGGTCTACAGGGACGGGGACTTTATGGCTACACCTTC. Its translation is CSAEGLQGRGLYGYTF. The full variable domain, rest sourced from reference TRBV29-1 and TRBJ1-2, is SAVISQKPSRDICQRGTSLTIQCQVDSQVTMMFWYRQQPGQSLTLIATANQGSEATYESGFVIDKFPISRPNLTFSTLTVSNMSPEDSSIYLCSAEGLQGRGLYGYTFGSGTRLTVV.

This clonotype has ten or more counts. This CDR3 is CASSQVGLGTDTQYF. The CDR3 bases are TGCGCCAGCAGCCAAGTGGGACTAGGTACAGATACGCAGTATTTT. The chain links TRBV4-1 to TRBJ2-3, with TRBD2 identical over 8 bases. The junction had 3 bases not matched to a gene; V was cut back by 1 base and J by 3 bases. This CDR3 has 15 amino acids. The germline gives CDR1 MGHRA, CDR2 YSYEKL.

This clonotype was observed at least ten times. The chain is built from TRBV20-1 and TRBJ1-6; weak D call: TRBD1 (6 bases). The V gene lost 6 bases and the J gene lost 3 bases, with 18 bases spanning the gap. CDR3 length equals 16 residues. The V gene's germline CDR1 is DFQATT and CDR2 SNEGSKA (reference sequence). The CDR3 DNA reads TGCAGTGCAGCGCGGGGACAAGGCAACTATAATTCACCCCTCCACTTT. It translates to CSAARGQGNYNSPLHF.

This clonotype was seen many times. This rearrangement joins TRBV7-2 to TRBJ2-5, with 8 bases matching TRBD2. With V trimmed by 6 bases and J by 5 bases, 17 bases remained unmatched. The CDR3 is made up of 17 amino acids. Germline CDR1 reads SGHTA; CDR2 reads FQGNSA. The CDR3, as DNA: TGTGCCAGCAGTCCCCACCCCCTGGCGGGAGGTGTGGAGACCCAGTACTTC. Translated: CASSPHPLAGGVETQYF.

This clonotype was detected a few times. V gene TRBV9 combines with J gene TRBJ2-3; the match to TRBD2 covers 7 bases. Germline CDR1 reads SGDLS; CDR2 reads YYNGEE. CDR3 length: 16 amino acids. The V segment lost 0 bases and the J segment 0 bases; nucleotides outside the gene matches: 4. DNA for the CDR3: TGTGCCAGCAGCGTAGGTCTGACTAGCAGCACAGATACGCAGTATTTT. As protein: CASSVGLTSSTDTQYF.

This clonotype appeared many times. The chain has TRBV7-9 and TRBJ2-2; D gene unclear. V was cut by 5 bases and J by 0 bases, with 7 bases left in between. The length of the CDR3 is 14 residues. Germline V gene data show CDR1 as SEHNR and CDR2 as FQNEAQ (reference sequence). The CDR3 spells CASSPRPNTGELFF. The CDR3 DNA sequence: TGTGCCAGCAGCCCCCGCCCGAACACCGGGGAGCTGTTTTTT.

This clonotype was seen at least ten times. The chain joins TRBV20-1 to TRBJ2-1, with TRBD2 matching 14 bases. CDR1 is DFQATT, CDR2 SNEGSKA, per germline (reference sequence). Losses at the gene ends were 3 bases for V and 9 bases for J; bases not matched to a gene: 7. This CDR3 is built from 15 residues. The chain's CDR3 is CSASPGTSGSGEQFF. CDR3 DNA: TGCAGTGCTAGTCCGGGGACTAGCGGGAGTGGTGAGCAGTTCTTC.

V usage is TRBV7-3 and J usage is TRBJ2-1, with D possibly matching TRBD2 (5 bases). From germline, CDR1 is SGHTA and CDR2 FQGTGA. The CDR3 is 16 residues long. Trimming took 2 bases from V and 9 from J, leaving 20 bases between them. The chain's CDR3 is CASSLGLSSSLSEQFF. The CDR3 DNA sequence: TGTGCCAGCAGCTTAGGCCTGTCTAGCTCCCTAAGTGAGCAGTTCTTC.

V gene TRBV25-1 combines with J gene TRBJ2-3, with unresolved D. Deletions cut 7 bases from V and 2 bases from J, with 10 bases between. The germline V gene encodes CDR1 MGHDK and CDR2 SYGVNS. The CDR3 runs 13 residues. This CDR3 is CASNDPNTDTQYF. As DNA, the CDR3 is TGTGCCAGCAATGATCCAAACACAGATACGCAGTATTTT.

At least ten counts were recorded for this clonotype. The genes are TRBV24-1 and TRBJ2-7; 7 bases match TRBD2. Trimming removed 2 bases from V and 5 bases from J; junction bases left unmatched: 8. In germline, CDR1 is KGHDR, CDR2 SFDVKD. CDR3 length: 15 amino acids. The CDR3 reads CATSDSPAGVHEQYF. In DNA form, the CDR3 reads TGTGCCACCAGTGATTCACCGGCGGGAGTGCACGAGCAGTACTTC.

Many counts were recorded for this clonotype. The rearrangement uses TRBV20-1 and TRBJ1-1; no clear D gene. From germline, CDR1 is DFQATT and CDR2 SNEGSKA (reference sequence). Trimming shortened V by 0 bases and J by 13 bases, and 9 bases separated the two germline ends. The CDR3 sequence is 10 residues long. DNA of the CDR3: TGCAGTGCTAGAGAGGAGTTGGATTTCTTT. Translating gives CSAREELDFF.

This clonotype showed up just a few times. This chain links TRBV7-9 with TRBJ2-1; 10 nucleotides align to TRBD2. The germline V gene encodes CDR1 SEHNR and CDR2 FQNEAQ (reference sequence). The CDR3 runs to 16 residues. After removal of 2 bases from V and 7 bases from J, the junction contained 8 bases not matched to a gene. In nucleotides, the CDR3 is TGTGCCAGCAGCTTAAATAGGCTAGCGGGAGTAAATGAGCAGTTCTTC. Its translation: CASSLNRLAGVNEQFF. Filled out from reference TRBV7-9 and TRBJ2-1, the complete variable domain reads DTGVSQNPRHKITKRGQNVTFRCDPISEHNRLYWYRQTLGQGPEFLTYFQNEAQLEKSRLLSDRFSAERPKGSFSTLEIQRTEQGDSAMYLCASSLNRLAGVNEQFFGPGTRLTVL.

Notes on this clonotype: A much larger clonotype is one base distant, so this may be a read error. V gene TRBV7-2 combines with J gene TRBJ2-1; unclear D gene. V lost 5 bases to trimming and J lost 8 bases, with 13 bases between them. Germline CDR1 SGHTA, CDR2 FQGNSA. The CDR3 contains 13 residues. The CDR3 is CASSPSRFDEQFF. The CDR3 bases are TGTGCCAGCAGCCCATCGAGATTCGATGAGCAGTTCTTC.

This clonotype was counted ten times or more. The rearrangement joins TRBV19 to TRBJ2-1, with D perhaps TRBD1 or TRBD2 (5 bases each). The CDR3 loop spans 15 amino acids. The germline V gene has CDR1 LNHDA and CDR2 SQIVND (reference sequence). The germline V and J ends were trimmed by 9 bases and 5 bases, with 20 bases remaining between them. Here the CDR3 DNA reads TGTGCCAGCAAACGTGGTGGGGGATCGGACAATGAGCAGTTCTTC. Protein sequence: CASKRGGGSDNEQFF.

The V and J genes are TRBV6-5 and TRBJ1-2; 9 bases align to TRBD1. This CDR3 comprises 13 residues. From germline, CDR1 is MNHEY and CDR2 SVGAGI. V dropped 7 bases and J dropped 6; count of bases not matched to a gene: 6. The CDR3 sequence is CASTSRDRDGYTF. The CDR3 nucleotides are TGTGCCAGCACATCCCGGGACAGGGATGGCTACACCTTC.

This clonotype has ten or more counts. The CDR3 nucleotides are TGCGCCAGCAGTCGTAGGGGAGGCGGGGGGGCCGAAGAGACCCAGTACTTC. Its protein product is CASSRRGGGGAEETQYF. This rearrangement joins TRBV23-1 to TRBJ2-5, with 9 positions matching TRBD2. TRBV23-1 is an ORF for which the function is uncertain. This CDR3 is 17 amino acids long. Trimming took 4 bases from V and 3 from J; bases not matched to a gene: 12.

The chain has TRBV11-2 and TRBJ1-1; D unclear. This CDR3 has 13 residues. CDR1 SGHAT and CDR2 FQNNGV come from the germline V gene. Trimming shortened V by 8 bases and J by 4 bases, and 14 bases separated the two germline ends. The CDR3 coding sequence is TGTGCCAGCCGACTCTCCTCGACCACTGAAGCTTTCTTT. Translated: CASRLSSTTEAFF.

The gene calls are TRBV5-4 and TRBJ2-7; tentative D call: TRBD1 (5 bases). The V gene's germline CDR1 is SGHNT and CDR2 YYREEE (reference sequence). This CDR3 is 14 amino acids long. V was shortened by 0 bases and J by 3 bases, with 10 bases between the two germline ends. CDR3 sequence (DNA): TGTGCCAGCAGCTTGGCTCCAGGGTTCTACGAGCAGTACTTC. Translation gives CASSLAPGFYEQYF.

The rearrangement links TRBV7-9 to TRBJ2-7; 8 positions agree with TRBD2. The V and J ends lost 7 bases and 0 bases, in that order; junction bases with no gene match: 5. The CDR3 totals 14 residues. The germline V gene encodes CDR1 SEHNR and CDR2 FQNEAQ (reference sequence). The chain's CDR3 is CASISGISSYEQYF. The CDR3 DNA sequence: TGTGCCAGCATTAGCGGGATCAGCTCCTACGAGCAGTACTTC.

This clonotype was counted ten times or more. The chain is built from TRBV29-1 and TRBJ1-1, with unresolved D. V lost 7 bases and J 1 base, leaving 7 bases between the germline ends. From germline, CDR1 is SQVTM and CDR2 ANQGSEA. This CDR3 has 11 amino acids. CDR3 DNA: TGCAGCGCCCGACAGAACACTGAAGCTTTCTTT. As protein: CSARQNTEAFF.